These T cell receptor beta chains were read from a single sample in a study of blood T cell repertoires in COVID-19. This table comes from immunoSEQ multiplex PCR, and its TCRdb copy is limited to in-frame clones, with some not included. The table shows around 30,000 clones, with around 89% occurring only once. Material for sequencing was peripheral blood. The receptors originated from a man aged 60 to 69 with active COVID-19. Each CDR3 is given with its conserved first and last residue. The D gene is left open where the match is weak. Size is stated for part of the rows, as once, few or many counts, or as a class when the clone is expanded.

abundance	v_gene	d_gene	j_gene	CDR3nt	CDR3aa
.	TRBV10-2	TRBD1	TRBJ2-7	TGCGCCAGCAACCCCCACAGGGGTGGGTACGAGCAGTACTTC	CASNPHRGGYEQYF
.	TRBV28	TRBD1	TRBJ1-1	TGTGCCAGCAGCCTAATAACCGGGACAGGGGGCTATCGGACTGAAGCTTTCTTT	CASSLITGTGGYRTEAFF
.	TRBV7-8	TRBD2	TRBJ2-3	TGTGCCAGCAGCTCCCCGACTAGCGGGGGGGCGGATACGCAGTATTTT	CASSSPTSGGADTQYF
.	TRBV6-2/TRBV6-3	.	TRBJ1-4	TGTGCCAGCAGTTTGGGCCGCCTTAATGAAAAACTGTTTTTT	CASSLGRLNEKLFF
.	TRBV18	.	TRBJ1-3	TGTGCCAGCTCACCAAGGTCGGCGGGCTTCTCTGGAAACACCATATATTTT	CASSPRSAGFSGNTIYF
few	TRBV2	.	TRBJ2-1	TGTGCCAGCAGTGGACCGGGGGGCTCCCTCCATCCCTACAATGAGCAGTTCTTC	CASSGPGGSLHPYNEQFF
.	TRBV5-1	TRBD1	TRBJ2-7	TGCGCCAGCAGCTTGGGACAGGGGGCGCTGGCCGAGCAGTACTTC	CASSLGQGALAEQYF
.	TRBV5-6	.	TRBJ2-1	TGTGCCAGCAGCTTCGATCGTTCCGGGGTCTGGGATGAGCAGTTCTTC	CASSFDRSGVWDEQFF
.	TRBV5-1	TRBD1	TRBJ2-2	TGCGCCAGCAGCTTGGCCGTTGGGACAGGAGCCGGGGAGCTGTTTTTT	CASSLAVGTGAGELFF
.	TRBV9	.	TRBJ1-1	TGTGCCAGCAGCGTAGCTCTAGGGAACACTGAAGCTTTCTTT	CASSVALGNTEAFF
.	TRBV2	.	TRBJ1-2	TGTGCCGGGGGCGGTTTGGGCAGCTATTTCGCCTTC	CAGGGLGSYFAF
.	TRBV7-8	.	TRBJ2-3	TGTGCCAGCAGCTTAGCTAACAGCCCGACAGATACGCAGTATTTT	CASSLANSPTDTQYF
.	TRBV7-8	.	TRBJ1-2	TGTGCCAGCAGCTTAGCGGGAGGGCAGTTAAACTATGGCTACACCTTC	CASSLAGGQLNYGYTF
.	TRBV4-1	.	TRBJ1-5	TGCGCCAGCAGCCAAGGAGAATATAGCAATCAGCCCCAGCATTTT	CASSQGEYSNQPQHF
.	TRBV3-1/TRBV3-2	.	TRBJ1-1	TGTGCCAGCAGCCTAAGAGAGAACACTGAAGCTTTCTTT	CASSLRENTEAFF
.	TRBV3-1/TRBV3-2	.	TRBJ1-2	TGTGCCAGCAGCCAAAGGACAGCTTTTAACTATGGCTACACCTTC	CASSQRTAFNYGYTF
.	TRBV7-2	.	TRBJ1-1	TGTGCCAGCAGCCCGCGTTGGGGAGACACTGAAGCTTTCTTT	CASSPRWGDTEAFF
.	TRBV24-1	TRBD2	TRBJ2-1	TGTGCCACCAGTGACCCAAAAGCTAGCGGGGACTACAATGAGCAGTTCTTC	CATSDPKASGDYNEQFF
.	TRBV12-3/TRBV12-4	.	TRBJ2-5	TGTGCCAGCAGTGGGGGGGCCGCAGAGACCCAGTACTTC	CASSGGAAETQYF
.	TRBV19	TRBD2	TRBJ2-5	TGTGCCAGTAGTCTCACGGGGGGGCAAGAGACCCAGTACTTC	CASSLTGGQETQYF
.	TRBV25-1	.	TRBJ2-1	TGTGCCAGCAGTGACGTTCGCGGTCTAGCATCAAACTATGAGCAGTTCTTC	CASSDVRGLASNYEQFF
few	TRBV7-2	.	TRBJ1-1	TGTGCCAGCAGCGTCGACAGGCGGTCTGAAGCTTTCTTT	CASSVDRRSEAFF
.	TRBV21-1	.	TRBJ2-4	TGTGCCAGCCGTCGGGGCGGGGGGTTCTGCAAAAACATTCAGTACTTC	CASRRGGGFCKNIQYF
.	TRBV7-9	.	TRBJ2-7	TGTGCCAGCAGCTTAAGGGAGGAGCAGTACTTC	CASSLREEQYF
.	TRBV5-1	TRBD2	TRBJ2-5	TGCGCCAGCAGCTTCGGACTAGCGGGGGGAGAGACCCAGTACTTC	CASSFGLAGGETQYF
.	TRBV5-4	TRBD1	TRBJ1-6	TGTGCCAGCAGCTCGGGACAGGGGGCTTCACCCCTCCACTTT	CASSSGQGASPLHF
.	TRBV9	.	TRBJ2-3	TGTGCCAGCAGCGTTTGGGGGGGCCTGGCAGATACGCAGTATTTT	CASSVWGGLADTQYF
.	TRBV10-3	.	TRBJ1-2	TGTGCCATCAGGAACCTATTGAATCCGACCCAGTGGGGAGACTATGGCTACACCTTC	CAIRNLLNPTQWGDYGYTF
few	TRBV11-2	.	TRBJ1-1	TGTGCCAGCAGCGGAGGTAGGGCGGGTGAAGCTTTCTTT	CASSGGRAGEAFF
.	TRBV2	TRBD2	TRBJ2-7	TGTGCCAGCCGACTAGCTAGCAACGAGCAGTACTTC	CASRLASNEQYF
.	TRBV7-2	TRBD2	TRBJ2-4	TGTGCCAGCAGCTTACTAGCGGGAAACATTCAGTACTTC	CASSLLAGNIQYF
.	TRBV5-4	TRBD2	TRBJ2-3	TGTGCCAGCAGCCCCGCCGGGACTAGGAGCACAGATACGCAGTATTTT	CASSPAGTRSTDTQYF
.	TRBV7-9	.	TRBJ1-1	TGTGCCAGCAGCCTACGGACGGGAAACACTGAAGCTTTCTTT	CASSLRTGNTEAFF
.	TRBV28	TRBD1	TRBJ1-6	TGTGCCAGCAGTTTCCCCGGGACAGCCAATTCACCCCTCCACTTT	CASSFPGTANSPLHF
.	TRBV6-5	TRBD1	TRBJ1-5	TGTGCCAGCAGTACGACAGGGGTTTATCAGCCCCAGCATTTT	CASSTTGVYQPQHF
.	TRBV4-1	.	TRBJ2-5	TGCGCCAGCAGCCAAGAATCGGGGCAAGAGACCCAGTACTTC	CASSQESGQETQYF
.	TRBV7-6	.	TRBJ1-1	TGTGCCAGCAGCGAAGCTGGGGCATTCGGGCTGGTGAACACTGAAGCTTTCTTT	CASSEAGAFGLVNTEAFF
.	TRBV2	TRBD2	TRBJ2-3	TGTGCCAGCAGTGACCCCCGAACTAGCGGGGGGGCCCGGACAGATACGCAGTATTTT	CASSDPRTSGGARTDTQYF
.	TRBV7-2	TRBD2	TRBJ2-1	TGTGCCAGCAGCTTATCTATTCTAGCGGGGGGAAATGAGCAGTTCTTC	CASSLSILAGGNEQFF
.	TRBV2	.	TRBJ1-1	TGTGCCAGCAGGACAGGTATGAACACTGAAGCTTTCTTT	CASRTGMNTEAFF
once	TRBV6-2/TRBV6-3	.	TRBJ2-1	TGTGCCAGCAGTTCTTACAGGGCCAATGAGCAGTTCTTC	CASSSYRANEQFF
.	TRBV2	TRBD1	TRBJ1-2	TGTGCCAGCAGGACAGGGGGCGCAGGGGGCTACACCTTC	CASRTGGAGGYTF